This T cell receptor (beta chain) was retrieved from a study of T cell changes during pregnancy in multiple sclerosis. This CDR3 comprises 13 residues. With 8 bases removed from V and 0 bases from J, the gap between germline ends came to 10 bases. Per the germline V gene, CDR1 is LNHDA and CDR2 is SQIVND (reference sequence). The sample holds a few counts of this clone. Assay used: immunoSEQ multiplex PCR; TCRdb lists only in-frame clones, some missing. The sample shows tens of thousands of clones, more than 85% of them seen only once. The chain has TRBV19 and TRBJ1-1; the D is unclear. The sample here was CD8+ T cells from peripheral blood mononuclear cells, taken after pregnancy. The TCR originated in a female donor with multiple sclerosis, enrolled in a pregnancy study. CDR3 nucleotide sequence: TGTGCCAGTTCATACAGCTTGAACACTGAAGCTTTCTTT. Encoded protein: CASSYSLNTEAFF.